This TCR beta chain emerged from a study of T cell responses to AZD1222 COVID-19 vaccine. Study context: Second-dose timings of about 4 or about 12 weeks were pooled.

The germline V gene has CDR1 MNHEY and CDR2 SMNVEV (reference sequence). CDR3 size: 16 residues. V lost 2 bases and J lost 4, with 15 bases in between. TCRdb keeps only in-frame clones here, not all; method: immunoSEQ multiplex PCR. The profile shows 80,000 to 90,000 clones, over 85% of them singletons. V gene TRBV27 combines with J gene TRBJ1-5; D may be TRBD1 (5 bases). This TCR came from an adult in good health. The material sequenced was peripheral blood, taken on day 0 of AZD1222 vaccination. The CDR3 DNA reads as TGTGCCAGCAGTTTAGTCGGCCAGGGTGCGAATCAGCCCCAGCATTTT. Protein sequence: CASSLVGQGANQPQHF.